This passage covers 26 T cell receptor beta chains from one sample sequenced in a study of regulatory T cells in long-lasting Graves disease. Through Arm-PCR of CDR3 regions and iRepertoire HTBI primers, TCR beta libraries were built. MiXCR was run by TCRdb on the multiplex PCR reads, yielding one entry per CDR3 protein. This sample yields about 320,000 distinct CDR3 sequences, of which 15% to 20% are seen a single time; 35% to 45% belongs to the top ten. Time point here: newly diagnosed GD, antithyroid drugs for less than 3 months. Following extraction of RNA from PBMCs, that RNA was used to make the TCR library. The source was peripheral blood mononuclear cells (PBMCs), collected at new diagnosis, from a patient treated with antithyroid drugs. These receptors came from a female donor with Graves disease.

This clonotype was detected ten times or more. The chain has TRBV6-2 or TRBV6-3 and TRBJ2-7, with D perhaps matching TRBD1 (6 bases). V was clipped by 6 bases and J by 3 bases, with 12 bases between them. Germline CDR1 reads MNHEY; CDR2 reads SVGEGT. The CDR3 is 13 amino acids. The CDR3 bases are TGTGCCAGCAGGGGACACAATTACTACGAGCAGTACTTC. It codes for CASRGHNYYEQYF.

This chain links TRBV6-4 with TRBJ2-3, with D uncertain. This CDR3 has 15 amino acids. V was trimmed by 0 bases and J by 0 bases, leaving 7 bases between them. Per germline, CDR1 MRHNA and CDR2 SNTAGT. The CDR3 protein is CASSDSAASTDTQYF. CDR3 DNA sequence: TGTGCCAGCAGTGACTCTGCGGCTAGCACAGATACGCAGTATTTT.

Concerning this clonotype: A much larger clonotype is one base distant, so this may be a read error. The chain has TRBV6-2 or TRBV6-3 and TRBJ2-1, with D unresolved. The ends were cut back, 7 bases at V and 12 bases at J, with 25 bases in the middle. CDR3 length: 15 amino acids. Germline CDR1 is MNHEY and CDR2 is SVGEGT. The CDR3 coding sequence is TGTGCCAGCAAATACGGGCTTGGAAGAAGAGATGGGCAGTTCTTC. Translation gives CASKYGLGRRDGQFF.

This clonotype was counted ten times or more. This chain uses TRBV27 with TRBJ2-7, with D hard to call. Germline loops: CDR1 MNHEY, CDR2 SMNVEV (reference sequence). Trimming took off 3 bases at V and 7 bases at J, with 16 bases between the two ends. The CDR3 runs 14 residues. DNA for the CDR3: TGTGCCAGCAGTTTTAGGCCTAGTTTTAAGGAGCAGTACTTC. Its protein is CASSFRPSFKEQYF.

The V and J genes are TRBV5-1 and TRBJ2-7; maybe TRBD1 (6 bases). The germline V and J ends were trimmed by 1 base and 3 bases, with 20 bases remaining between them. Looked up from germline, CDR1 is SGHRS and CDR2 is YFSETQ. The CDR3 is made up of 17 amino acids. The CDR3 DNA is TGCGCCAGCAGCTTGCCCTCCGCAGGGACAAAGTACTACGAGCAGTACTTC. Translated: CASSLPSAGTKYYEQYF.

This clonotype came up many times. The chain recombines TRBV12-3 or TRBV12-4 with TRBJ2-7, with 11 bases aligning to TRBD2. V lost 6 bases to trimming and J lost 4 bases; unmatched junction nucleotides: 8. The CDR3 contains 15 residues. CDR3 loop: CASSRTSGSKYEQYF. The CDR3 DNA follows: TGTGCCAGCAGCCGCACTAGCGGGAGTAAGTACGAGCAGTACTTC.

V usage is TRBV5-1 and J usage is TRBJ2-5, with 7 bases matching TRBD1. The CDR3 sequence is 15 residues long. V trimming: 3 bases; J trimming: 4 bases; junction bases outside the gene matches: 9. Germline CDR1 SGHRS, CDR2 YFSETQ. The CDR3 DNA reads TGCGCCAGCAGCTCAGACAGGGTAGTCCGAGAGACCCAGTACTTC. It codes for CASSSDRVVRETQYF.

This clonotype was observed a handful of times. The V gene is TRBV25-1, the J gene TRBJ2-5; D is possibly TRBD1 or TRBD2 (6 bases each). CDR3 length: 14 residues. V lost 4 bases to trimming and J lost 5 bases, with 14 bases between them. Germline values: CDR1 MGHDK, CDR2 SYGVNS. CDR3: CASSGGGGMETQYF. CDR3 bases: TGTGCCAGCAGTGGAGGAGGGGGGATGGAGACCCAGTACTTC.

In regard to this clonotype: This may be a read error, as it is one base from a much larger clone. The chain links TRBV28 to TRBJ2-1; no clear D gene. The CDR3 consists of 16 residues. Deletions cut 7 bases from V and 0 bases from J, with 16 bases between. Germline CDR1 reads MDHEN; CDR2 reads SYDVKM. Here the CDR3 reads CASIQSERSSYNEQFF. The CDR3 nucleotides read TGTGCCAGCATCCAAAGCGAGAGGAGCTCCTACAATGAGCAGTTCTTC.

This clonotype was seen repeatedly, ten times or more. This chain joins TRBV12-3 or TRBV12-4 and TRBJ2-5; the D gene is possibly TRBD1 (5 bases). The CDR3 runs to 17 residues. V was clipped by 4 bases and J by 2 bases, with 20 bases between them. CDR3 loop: CASSSRLIGDRQETQYF. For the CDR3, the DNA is TGTGCCAGCAGTTCCCGCCTAATAGGGGATCGTCAAGAGACCCAGTACTTC.

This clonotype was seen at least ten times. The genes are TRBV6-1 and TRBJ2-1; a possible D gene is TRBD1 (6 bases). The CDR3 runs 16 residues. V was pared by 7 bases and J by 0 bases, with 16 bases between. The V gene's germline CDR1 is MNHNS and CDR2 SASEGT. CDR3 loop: CASKGGAYGSYNEQFF. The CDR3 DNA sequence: TGTGCCAGCAAAGGGGGAGCTTATGGCTCCTACAATGAGCAGTTCTTC.

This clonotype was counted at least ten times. For the CDR3, the DNA is TGTGCCAGCAGCCGAATTGGGACAGGGTTACAGAATGAGCAGTTCTTC. Amino acid sequence: CASSRIGTGLQNEQFF. The chain couples TRBV5-6 to TRBJ2-1, with 9 positions matching TRBD1. The junction had 12 bases not matched to a gene; V was cut back by 4 bases and J by 7 bases. CDR1 and CDR2 (germline): SGHDT, YYEEEE. CDR3 length: 16 residues.

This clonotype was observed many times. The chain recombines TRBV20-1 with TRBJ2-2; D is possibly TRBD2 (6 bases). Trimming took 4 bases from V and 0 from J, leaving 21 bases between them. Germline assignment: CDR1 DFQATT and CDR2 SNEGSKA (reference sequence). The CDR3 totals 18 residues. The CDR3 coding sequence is TGCAGTGCTAAAATCTTCTTATCGGGACTCACGAACACCGGGGAGCTGTTTTTT. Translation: CSAKIFLSGLTNTGELFF.

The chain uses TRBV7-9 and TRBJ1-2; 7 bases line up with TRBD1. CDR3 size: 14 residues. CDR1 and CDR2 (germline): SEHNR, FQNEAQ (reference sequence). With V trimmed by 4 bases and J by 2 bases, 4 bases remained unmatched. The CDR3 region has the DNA TGTGCCAGCAGCTATGCACAGGGGAACTATGGCTACACCTTC. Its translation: CASSYAQGNYGYTF.

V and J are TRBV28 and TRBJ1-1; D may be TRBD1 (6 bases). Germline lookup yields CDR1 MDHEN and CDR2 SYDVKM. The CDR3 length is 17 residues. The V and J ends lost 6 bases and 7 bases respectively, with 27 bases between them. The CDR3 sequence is CASRRTPSTGSQGEAFF. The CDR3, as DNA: TGTGCCAGCAGACGAACACCATCAACAGGGAGCCAAGGTGAAGCTTTCTTT. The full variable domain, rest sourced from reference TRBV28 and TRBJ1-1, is DVKVTQSSRYLVKRTGEKVFLECVQDMDHENMFWYRQDPGLGLRLIYFSYDVKMKEKGDIPEGYSVSREKKERFSLILESASTNQTSMYLCASRRTPSTGSQGEAFFGQGTRLTVV.

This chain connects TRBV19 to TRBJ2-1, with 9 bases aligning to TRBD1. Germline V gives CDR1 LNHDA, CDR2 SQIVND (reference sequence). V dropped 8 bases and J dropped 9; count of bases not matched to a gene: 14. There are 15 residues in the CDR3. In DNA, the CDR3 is TGTGCCAGTGGGGACAGGGTTTCTGTAATTAGTGAGCAGTTCTTC. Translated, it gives CASGDRVSVISEQFF.

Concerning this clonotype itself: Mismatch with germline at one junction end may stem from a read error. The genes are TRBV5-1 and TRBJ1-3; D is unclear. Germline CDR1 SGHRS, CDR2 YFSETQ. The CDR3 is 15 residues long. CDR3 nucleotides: TGTGCCAGCAGCTTGGCCGGGGAGGTTGGAATCACCATATATTTT. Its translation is CASSLAGEVGITIYF. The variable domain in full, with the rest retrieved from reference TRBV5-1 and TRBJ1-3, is KAGVTQTPRYLIKTRGQQVTLSCSPISGHRSVSWYQQTPGQGLQFLFEYFSETQRNKGNFPGRFSGRQFSNSRSEMNVSTLELGDSALYLCASSLAGEVGITIYFGEGSWLTVV.

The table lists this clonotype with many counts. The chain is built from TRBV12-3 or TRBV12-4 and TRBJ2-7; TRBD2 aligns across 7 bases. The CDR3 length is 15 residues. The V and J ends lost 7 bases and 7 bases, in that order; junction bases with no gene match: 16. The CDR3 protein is CASILRGAGRREQYF. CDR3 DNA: TGTGCCAGCATTCTGAGGGGAGCGGGACGCCGGGAGCAGTACTTC.

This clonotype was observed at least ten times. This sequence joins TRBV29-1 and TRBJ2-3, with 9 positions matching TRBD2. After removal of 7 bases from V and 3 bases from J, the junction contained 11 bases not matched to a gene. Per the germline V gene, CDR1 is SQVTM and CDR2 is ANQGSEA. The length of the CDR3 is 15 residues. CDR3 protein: CSAAGGGVGTDTQYF. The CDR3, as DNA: TGCAGCGCTGCGGGAGGGGGAGTCGGGACAGATACGCAGTATTTT.

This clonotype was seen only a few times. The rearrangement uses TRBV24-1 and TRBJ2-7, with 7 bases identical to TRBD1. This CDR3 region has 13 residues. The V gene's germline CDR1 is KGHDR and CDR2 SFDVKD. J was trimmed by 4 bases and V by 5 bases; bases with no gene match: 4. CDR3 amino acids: CATSVGGEYEQYF. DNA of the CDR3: TGTGCCACCAGTGTAGGGGGCGAGTACGAGCAGTACTTC.

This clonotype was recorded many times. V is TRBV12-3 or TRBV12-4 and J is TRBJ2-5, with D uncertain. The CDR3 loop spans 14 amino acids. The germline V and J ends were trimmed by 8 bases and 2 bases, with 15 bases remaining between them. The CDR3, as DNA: TGTGCCAGCGGTCGACCAGATACACAAGAGACCCAGTACTTC. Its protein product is CASGRPDTQETQYF.

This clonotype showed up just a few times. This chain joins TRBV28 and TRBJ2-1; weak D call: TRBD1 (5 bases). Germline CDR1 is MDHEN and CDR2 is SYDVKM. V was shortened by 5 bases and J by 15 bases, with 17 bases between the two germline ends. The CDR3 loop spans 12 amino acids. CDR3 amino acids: CASSLLSGQSFF. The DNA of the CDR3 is TGTGCCAGCAGTCTCTTATCAGGGCAGTCGTTCTTC.

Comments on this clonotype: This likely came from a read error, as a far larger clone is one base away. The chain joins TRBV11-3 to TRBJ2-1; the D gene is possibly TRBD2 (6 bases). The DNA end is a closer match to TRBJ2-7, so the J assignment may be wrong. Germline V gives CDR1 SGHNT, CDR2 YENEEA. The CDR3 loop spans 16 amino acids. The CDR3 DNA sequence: TGTGCCGGCAGCTTAGAGGCTAGCGCCACCCCCTACGAGCAGTACTTC. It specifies CAGSLEASATPYEQYF.

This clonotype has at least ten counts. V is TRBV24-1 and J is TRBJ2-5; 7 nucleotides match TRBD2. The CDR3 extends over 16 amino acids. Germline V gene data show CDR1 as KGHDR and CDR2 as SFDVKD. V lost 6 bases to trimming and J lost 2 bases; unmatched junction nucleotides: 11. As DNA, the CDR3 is TGTGCCACCAGTCGGCTCGGGGAGGGAACGCAAGAGACCCAGTACTTC. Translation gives CATSRLGEGTQETQYF.

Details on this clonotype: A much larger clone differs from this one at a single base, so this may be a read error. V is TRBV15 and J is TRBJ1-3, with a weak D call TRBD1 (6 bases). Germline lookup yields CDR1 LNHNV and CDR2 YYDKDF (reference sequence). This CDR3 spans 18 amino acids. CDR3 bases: TGTGCCACCAGCAGAGGTGGGGGGGCGCAGATTCCTGGAAACACCACATATTTT. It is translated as CATSRGGGAQIPGNTTYF.

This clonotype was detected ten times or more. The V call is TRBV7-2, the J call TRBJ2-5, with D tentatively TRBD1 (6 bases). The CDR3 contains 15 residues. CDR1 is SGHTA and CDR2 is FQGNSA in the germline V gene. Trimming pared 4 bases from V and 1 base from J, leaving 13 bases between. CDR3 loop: CASSSQGQGQETQYF. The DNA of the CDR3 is TGTGCCAGCAGCTCCCAGGGGCAGGGCCAAGAGACCCAGTACTTC.